This TCR beta chain was found in a study of blood T cell repertoires in COVID-19. About the research overall: Both acute and convalescent COVID-19 samples were obtained from the United States, Italy and Spain.

The germline gives CDR1 SGHRS, CDR2 YFSETQ. Trimming removed 2 bases at V and 5 bases at J, with 16 bases between. The CDR3 totals 15 residues. Sequencing was performed with immunoSEQ multiplex PCR; in TCRdb, only in-frame clones are kept and a portion is missing. The table lists more than 200,000 clones, more than 85% of them singletons. The sequenced sample consisted of PBMCs or T cells enriched from blood (not recorded which). This TCR derives from a woman aged 45-65 years who had recovered from COVID-19. The chain is built from TRBV5-1 and TRBJ1-2, with a weak D call TRBD1 (6 bases). The CDR3 loop reads CASSLDPGAIYGYTF. DNA for the CDR3: TGCGCCAGCAGCTTAGATCCAGGGGCGATATATGGCTACACCTTC.